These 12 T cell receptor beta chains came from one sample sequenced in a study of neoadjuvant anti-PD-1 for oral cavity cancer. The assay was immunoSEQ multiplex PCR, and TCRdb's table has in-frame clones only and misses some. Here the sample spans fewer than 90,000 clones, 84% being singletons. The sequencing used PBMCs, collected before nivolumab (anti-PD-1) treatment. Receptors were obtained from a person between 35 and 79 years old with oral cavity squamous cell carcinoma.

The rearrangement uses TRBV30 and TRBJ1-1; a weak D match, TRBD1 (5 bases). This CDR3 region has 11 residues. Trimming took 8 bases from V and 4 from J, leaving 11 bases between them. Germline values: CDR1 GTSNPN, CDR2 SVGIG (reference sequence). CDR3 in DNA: TGTGCCCACTCAGGGTTCACTGAAGCTTTCTTT. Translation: CAHSGFTEAFF.

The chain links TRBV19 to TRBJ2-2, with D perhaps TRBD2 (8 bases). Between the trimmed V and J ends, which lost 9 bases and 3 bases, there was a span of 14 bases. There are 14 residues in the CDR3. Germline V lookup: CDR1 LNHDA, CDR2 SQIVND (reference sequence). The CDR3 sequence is CASREGAHTGELFF. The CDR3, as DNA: TGTGCCAGCCGGGAGGGGGCGCACACCGGGGAGCTGTTTTTT.

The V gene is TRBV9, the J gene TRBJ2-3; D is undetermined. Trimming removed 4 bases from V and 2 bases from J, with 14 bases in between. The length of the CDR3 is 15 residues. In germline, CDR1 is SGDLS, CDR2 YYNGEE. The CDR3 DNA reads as TGTGCCAGCAGCTCGACTTCCCTACACACAGATACGCAGTATTTT. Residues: CASSSTSLHTDTQYF.

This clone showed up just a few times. The CDR3 nucleotides read TGTGCCAGCAGTACCTCTAGCGGGAGGGCCGATGAGCAGTTCTTC. Translation gives CASSTSSGRADEQFF. The J gene is TRBJ2-1, the V gene TRBV6-4; 12 bases agree with TRBD2. V shed 5 bases, J shed 8 bases, and the junction held 7 bases outside the gene matches. The CDR3 covers 15 residues. Per the germline V gene, CDR1 is MRHNA and CDR2 is SNTAGT.

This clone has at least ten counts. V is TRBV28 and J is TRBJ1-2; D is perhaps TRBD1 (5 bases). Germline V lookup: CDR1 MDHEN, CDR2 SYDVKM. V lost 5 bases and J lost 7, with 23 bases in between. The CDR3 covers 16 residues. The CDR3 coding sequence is TGTGCCAGCAGTCGCCCCATGGGTTCAGGGAGTGGTGGCTACACCTTC. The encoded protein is CASSRPMGSGSGGYTF.

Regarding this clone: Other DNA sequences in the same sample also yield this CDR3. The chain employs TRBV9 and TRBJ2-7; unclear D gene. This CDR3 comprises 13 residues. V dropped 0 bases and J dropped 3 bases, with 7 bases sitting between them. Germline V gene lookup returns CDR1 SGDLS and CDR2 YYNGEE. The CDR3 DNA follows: TGTGCCAGCAGCGTAGGGCCAGACTACGAGCAGTACTTC. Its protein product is CASSVGPDYEQYF.

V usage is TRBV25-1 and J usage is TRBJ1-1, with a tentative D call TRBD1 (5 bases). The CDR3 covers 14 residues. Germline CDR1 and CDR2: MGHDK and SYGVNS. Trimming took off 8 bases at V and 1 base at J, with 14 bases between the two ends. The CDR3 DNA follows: TGTGCCAGCTTGGGGGGTAGCGGGAACACTGAAGCTTTCTTT. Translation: CASLGGSGNTEAFF.

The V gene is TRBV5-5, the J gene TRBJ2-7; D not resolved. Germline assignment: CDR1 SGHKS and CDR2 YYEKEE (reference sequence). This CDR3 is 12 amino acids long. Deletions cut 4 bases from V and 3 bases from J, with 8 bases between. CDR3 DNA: TGTGCCAGCAGCGTGCAAGACTACGAGCAGTACTTC. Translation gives CASSVQDYEQYF.

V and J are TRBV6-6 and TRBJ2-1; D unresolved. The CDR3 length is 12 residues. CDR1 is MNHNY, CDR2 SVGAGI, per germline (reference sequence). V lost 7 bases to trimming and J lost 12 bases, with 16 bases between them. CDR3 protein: CASTSPPDGQFF. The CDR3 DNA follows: TGTGCCAGCACAAGCCCCCCGGACGGGCAGTTCTTC.

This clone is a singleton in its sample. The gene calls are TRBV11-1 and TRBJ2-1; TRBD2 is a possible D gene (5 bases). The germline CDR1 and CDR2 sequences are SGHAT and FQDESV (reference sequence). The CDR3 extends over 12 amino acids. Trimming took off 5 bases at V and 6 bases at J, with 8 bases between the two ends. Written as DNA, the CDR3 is TGTGCCAGCAGCCTAGGACTCAATGAGCAGTTCTTC. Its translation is CASSLGLNEQFF.

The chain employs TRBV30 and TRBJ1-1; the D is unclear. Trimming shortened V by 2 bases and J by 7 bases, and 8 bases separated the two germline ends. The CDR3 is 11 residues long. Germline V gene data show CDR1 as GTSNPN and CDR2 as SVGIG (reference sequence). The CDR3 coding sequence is TGTGCCTGGAGTTATCGAGGTGAAGCTTTCTTT. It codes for CAWSYRGEAFF.

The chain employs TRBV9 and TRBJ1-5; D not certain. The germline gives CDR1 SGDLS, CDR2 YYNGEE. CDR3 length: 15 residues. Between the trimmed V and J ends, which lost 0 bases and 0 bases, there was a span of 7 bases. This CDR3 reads CASSVGSLSNQPQHF. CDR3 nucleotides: TGTGCCAGCAGCGTAGGAAGTCTTAGCAATCAGCCCCAGCATTTT.